The source of this TCR beta chain is a study of blood T cell repertoires in COVID-19. Study information: Samples representing acute and convalescent COVID-19 were sourced from the United States, Italy and Spain. PBMCs, B-cell-depleted T cells, or T cells were the source of the cDNA or gDNA that made up the material.

J lost 9 bases, V lost 5 bases, and 11 bases had no gene match. CDR3 length: 14 residues. Germline-derived CDR1 and CDR2 are KGHDR and SFDVKD. Method: immunoSEQ multiplex PCR; TCRdb's copy keeps in-frame clones and lacks some. The data show about 220,000 clones, 70% to 85% seen once. The TCR comes from a man aged 45-65 years with active or convalescent COVID-19. The sequenced material came from peripheral blood. This chain links TRBV24-1 with TRBJ1-2, with 7 bases fitting TRBD1. The CDR3 coding sequence is TGTGCCACCAGTGCCGCGGGACAGCCTACGAGCTACACCTTC. It encodes CATSAAGQPTSYTF.